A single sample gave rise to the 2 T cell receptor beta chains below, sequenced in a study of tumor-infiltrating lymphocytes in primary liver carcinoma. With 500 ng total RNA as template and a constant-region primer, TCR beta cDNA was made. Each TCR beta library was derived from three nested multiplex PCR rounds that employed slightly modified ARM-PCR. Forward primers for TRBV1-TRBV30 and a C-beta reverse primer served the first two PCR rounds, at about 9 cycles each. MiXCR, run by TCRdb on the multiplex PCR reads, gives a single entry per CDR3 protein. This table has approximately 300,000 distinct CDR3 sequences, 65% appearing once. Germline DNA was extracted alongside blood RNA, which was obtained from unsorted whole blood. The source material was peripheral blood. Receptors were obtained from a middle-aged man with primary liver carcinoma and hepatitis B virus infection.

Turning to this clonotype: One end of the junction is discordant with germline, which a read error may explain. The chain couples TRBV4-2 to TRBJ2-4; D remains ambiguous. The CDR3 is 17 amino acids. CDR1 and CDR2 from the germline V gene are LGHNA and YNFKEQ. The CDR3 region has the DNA TGTGCCAGCAGCCAAGAAGGCGGATTAGGACCCAAAAACATTCAATACTTC. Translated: CASSQEGGLGPKNIQYF.

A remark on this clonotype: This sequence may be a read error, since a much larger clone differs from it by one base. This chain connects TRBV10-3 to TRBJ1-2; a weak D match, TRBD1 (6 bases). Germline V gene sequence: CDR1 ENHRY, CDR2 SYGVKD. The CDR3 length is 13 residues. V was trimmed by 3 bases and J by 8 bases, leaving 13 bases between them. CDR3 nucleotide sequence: TGTGCCATCAGTGATCGGGGGGCGAAAGGCTACACCTTC. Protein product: CAISDRGAKGYTF.